These 7 T cell receptor beta chains share one sample of origin, sequenced in a study of CD8 T cells in Susac syndrome. After extraction with the RNeasy kit, roughly 0.45 to 1 ug of the RNA was reverse transcribed using random hexamers. MiXCR was run by TCRdb on the immunoSEQ multiplex PCR reads, yielding one entry per CDR3 protein. This sample carries under 200,000 distinct CDR3 sequences, under 95% of them seen once, and the ten largest clones take 0.1%. The sequenced material came from CD4+ T cells from PBMCs. These receptors were obtained from a human donor in good health.

The chain carries TRBV5-1 and TRBJ1-1; no firm D call. The CDR3 contains 13 residues. CDR1 and CDR2 from the germline V gene are SGHRS and YFSETQ. V was cut by 5 bases and J by 1 base, with 9 bases left in between. CDR3 DNA sequence: TGCGCCAGCAGGGCTGGGAGGAACACTGAAGCTTTCTTT. Translation: CASRAGRNTEAFF.

This clonotype was found once. The V gene is TRBV10-3, the J gene TRBJ2-7; a possible D gene is TRBD2 (5 bases). Trimming removed 6 bases from V and 3 bases from J, with 6 bases in between. From germline, CDR1 is ENHRY and CDR2 SYGVKD. The CDR3 has 11 residues. The CDR3 nucleotides are TGTGCCATCAGGGGAGTCTACGAGCAGTACTTC. Protein sequence: CAIRGVYEQYF.

This rearrangement joins TRBV28 to TRBJ1-5; 7 bases are a match to TRBD1. The V and J ends lost 3 bases and 4 bases, in that order; junction bases with no gene match: 9. Germline V gives CDR1 MDHEN, CDR2 SYDVKM. This CDR3 is 16 amino acids long. CDR3 amino acids: CASSLALAGGNQPQHF. Written as DNA, the CDR3 is TGTGCCAGCAGTTTGGCCCTGGCAGGGGGGAATCAGCCCCAGCATTTT.

The V and J genes are TRBV29-1 and TRBJ1-5, with D possibly TRBD1 on 6 matching bases. This CDR3 comprises 12 residues. Germline V gives CDR1 SQVTM, CDR2 ANQGSEA. The CDR3 protein is CRGDRLNQPQHF. The CDR3 nucleotides read TGCAGAGGCGACAGGCTAAATCAGCCCCAGCATTTT.

This chain uses TRBV3-1 with TRBJ1-4, with D unclear. The CDR3 length is 13 residues. The germline gives CDR1 LGHDT, CDR2 YNNKEL (reference sequence). The germline V and J ends were trimmed by 1 base and 7 bases, with 7 bases remaining between them. The CDR3, as DNA: TGTGCCAGCAGCCAAGGGACGAGTGAAAAACTGTTTTTT. This sequence encodes CASSQGTSEKLFF.

The V call is TRBV29-1, the J call TRBJ2-5; tentatively, D is TRBD1 (6 bases). Germline CDR1 SQVTM, CDR2 ANQGSEA. Between the trimmed V and J ends, which lost 6 bases and 4 bases, there was a span of 9 bases. This CDR3 comprises 11 residues. CDR3 in DNA: TGCAGCGTCCGCAGGGGAGAGACCCAGTACTTC. Protein sequence: CSVRRGETQYF.

The chain combines TRBV7-9 with TRBJ1-4; 9 bases align to TRBD1. The CDR3 loop spans 15 amino acids. The V gene end was trimmed by 4 bases and the J gene end by 7 bases; junction bases not matched to a gene: 7. Germline CDR1 is SEHNR and CDR2 is FQNEAQ (reference sequence). The CDR3 reads CASSSGQGLREKLFF. DNA of the CDR3: TGTGCCAGCAGCTCAGGACAGGGGTTACGTGAAAAACTGTTTTTT.